This TCR beta chain was recovered during a study of OX40 agonist ivuxolimab in advanced cancers. Study-wide context: The dose of intravenous ivuxolimab that patients received every 2 weeks ranged from 0.01 to 10 mg/kg.

The protocol was immunoSEQ multiplex PCR, while the TCRdb copy is restricted to in-frame clones and leaves out a portion. The sample has almost 85,000 clones; around 84% are singletons. This material consisted of CD4+ or CD8+ T cells sorted from blood, taken in a trial of the OX40 agonist ivuxolimab. The sequence derives from an adult with an advanced solid tumor such as melanoma, head and neck, liver or kidney cancer.

CDR3 residues: CASSALEGAKETQYF. The CDR3 DNA follows: TGTGCCAGCAGCGCCCTGGAGGGGGCTAAAGAGACCCAGTACTTC. J is TRBJ2-5 and V is TRBV9, with D possibly being TRBD1 (7 bases). The CDR3 consists of 15 residues. The V end lost 3 bases, the J end lost 3 bases, and 15 bases lay between the germline ends. The germline V gene encodes CDR1 SGDLS and CDR2 YYNGEE.